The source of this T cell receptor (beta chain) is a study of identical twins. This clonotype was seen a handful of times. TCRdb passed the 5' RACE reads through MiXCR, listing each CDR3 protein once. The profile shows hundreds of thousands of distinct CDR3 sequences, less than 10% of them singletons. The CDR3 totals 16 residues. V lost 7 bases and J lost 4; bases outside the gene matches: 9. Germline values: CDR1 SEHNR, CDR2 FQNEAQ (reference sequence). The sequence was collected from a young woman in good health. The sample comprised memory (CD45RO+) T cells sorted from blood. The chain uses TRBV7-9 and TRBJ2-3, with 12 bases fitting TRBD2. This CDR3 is CASTRRLAGVADTQYF. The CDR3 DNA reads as TGTGCCAGCACCCGTCGACTAGCGGGGGTGGCAGATACGCAGTATTTT. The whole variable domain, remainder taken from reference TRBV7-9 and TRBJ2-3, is DTGVSQNPRHKITKRGQNVTFRCDPISEHNRLYWYRQTLGQGPEFLTYFQNEAQLEKSRLLSDRFSAERPKGSFSTLEIQRTEQGDSAMYLCASTRRLAGVADTQYFGPGTRLTVL.